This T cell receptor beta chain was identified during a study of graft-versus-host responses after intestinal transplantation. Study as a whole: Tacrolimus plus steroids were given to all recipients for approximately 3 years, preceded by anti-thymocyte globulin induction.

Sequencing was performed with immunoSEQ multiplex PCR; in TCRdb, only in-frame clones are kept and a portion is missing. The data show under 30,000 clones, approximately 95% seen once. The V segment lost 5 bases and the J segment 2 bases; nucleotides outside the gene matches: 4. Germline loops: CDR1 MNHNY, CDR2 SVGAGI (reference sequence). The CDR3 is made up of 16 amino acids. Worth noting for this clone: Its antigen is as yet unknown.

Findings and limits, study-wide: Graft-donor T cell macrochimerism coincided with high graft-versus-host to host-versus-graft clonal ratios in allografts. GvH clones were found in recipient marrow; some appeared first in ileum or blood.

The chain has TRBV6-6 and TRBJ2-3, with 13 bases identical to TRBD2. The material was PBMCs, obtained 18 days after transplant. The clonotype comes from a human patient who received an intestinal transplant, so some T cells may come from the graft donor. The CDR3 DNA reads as TGTGCCAGCAGTGTGGGGACTAGCGGGGTCACAGATACGCAGTATTTT. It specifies CASSVGTSGVTDTQYF.